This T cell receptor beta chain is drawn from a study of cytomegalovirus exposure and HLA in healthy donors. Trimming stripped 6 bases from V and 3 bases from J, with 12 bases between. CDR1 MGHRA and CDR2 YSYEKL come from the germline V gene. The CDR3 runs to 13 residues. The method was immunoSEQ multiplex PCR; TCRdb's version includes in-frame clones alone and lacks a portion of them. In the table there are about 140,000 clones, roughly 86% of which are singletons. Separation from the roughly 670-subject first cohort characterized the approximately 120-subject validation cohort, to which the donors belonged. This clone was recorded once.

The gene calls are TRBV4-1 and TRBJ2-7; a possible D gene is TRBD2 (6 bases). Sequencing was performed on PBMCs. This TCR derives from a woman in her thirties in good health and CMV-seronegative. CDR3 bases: TGCGCCAGCAGTCGCGGGAACAACTACGAGCAGTACTTC. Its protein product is CASSRGNNYEQYF.